The clone carrying this T cell receptor beta chain turned up a few times. The antigen is unknown. TCRdb reprocessed the RACE reads via MiXCR and lists one record per CDR3 protein. In the table there are roughly 150,000 distinct CDR3 sequences, 12% of which are singletons. Time point reported: patch test 2, 6 weeks after DPC sensitization. Treatment reported: therapeutic diphenylcyclopropenone sensitization with weekly scalp DPC. Blood draws came first, before each patch test. This sample is part of a study of human T cells and chemical hapten exposure. Findings and caveats of the study: With DPC sensitization, TCRs exceeding 1 in 1000 frequency showed no change. As patch test score rose, PT1 expanded TCR counts tended to rise as well.

With V trimmed by 8 bases and J by 9 bases, 18 bases remained unmatched. The CDR3 is made up of 15 amino acids. The rearrangement joins TRBV12-3 or TRBV12-4 to TRBJ2-5, with 7 nucleotides matching TRBD1. The input for sequencing was whole blood, taken in connection with sensitization to the hapten diphenylcyclopropenone (DPC). The source of this sequence is a woman in her fifties or sixties with alopecia areata. Some clones in this sample may be carry-over from other donors' samples. The CDR3 spells CASLPSLTGAEPQYF. The DNA of the CDR3 is TGTGCCAGCCTCCCCAGCCTTACAGGGGCCGAGCCCCAGTACTTC.